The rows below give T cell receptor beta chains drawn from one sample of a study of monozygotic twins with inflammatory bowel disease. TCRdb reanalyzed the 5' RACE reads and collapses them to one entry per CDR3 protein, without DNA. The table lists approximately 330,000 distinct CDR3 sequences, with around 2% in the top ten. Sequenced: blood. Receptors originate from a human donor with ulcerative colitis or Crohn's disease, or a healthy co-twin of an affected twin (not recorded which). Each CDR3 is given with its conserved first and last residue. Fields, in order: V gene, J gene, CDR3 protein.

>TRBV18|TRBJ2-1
CASSPMTSGGYNEQFF
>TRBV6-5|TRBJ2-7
CASRRQGNYEQYF
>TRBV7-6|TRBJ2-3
CASSLAVSSTDTQYF
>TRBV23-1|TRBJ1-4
CASSQTESLFF
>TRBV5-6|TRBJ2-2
CASSAGQTIRELFF
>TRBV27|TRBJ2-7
CASSLSPDHAYEQYF
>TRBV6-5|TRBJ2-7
CASSYRGAFYEQYF
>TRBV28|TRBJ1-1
CASSGPTQNTEAFF
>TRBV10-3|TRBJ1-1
CAIRGIQGKDTEAFF
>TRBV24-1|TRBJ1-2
CATSDGGSGGSSWGYTF
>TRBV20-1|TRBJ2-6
CSAVGTVSSGANVLTF
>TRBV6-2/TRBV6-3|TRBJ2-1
CASNGGSGRRNEQFF
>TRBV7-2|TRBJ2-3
CASSLDWVTDTQYF
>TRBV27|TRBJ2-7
CASSPDRGAYEQYF
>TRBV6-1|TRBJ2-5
CASIEAGGVQETQYF
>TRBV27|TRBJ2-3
CASSFLYGMADTQYF
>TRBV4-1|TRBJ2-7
CASSPHRTVALVYEQYF
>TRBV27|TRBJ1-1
CASSFWTDTEAFF
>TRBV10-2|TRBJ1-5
CASSETYSNQPQHF
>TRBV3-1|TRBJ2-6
CATNSLGNNVLTF
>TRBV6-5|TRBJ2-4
CASSYSSAGVMGTDQYF
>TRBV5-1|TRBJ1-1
CASSAQGAYTEAFF
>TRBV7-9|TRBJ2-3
CASSLRRQGRDTQYF
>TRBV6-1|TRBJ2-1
CASRSDRKSSYNEQFF